This entry features one T cell receptor (beta chain) sequence. This sample is part of a study of blood T cell repertoires in COVID-19. Study information: Sites across the United States, Italy and Spain contributed samples from acute and convalescent COVID-19. PBMCs, B-cell-depleted T cells, or T cells were the source of the cDNA or gDNA that made up the material.

Authors' processing steps: Reference gene primer amplification yielded estimated nucleated cell counts. TCRdb's copy holds only in-frame clones and misses some; the assay was immunoSEQ multiplex PCR. That table is the source of V, J and clone size, and D and trimming were worked out from the DNA. The profile shows roughly 74,000 clones, almost 90% of them singletons. Germline V gene sequence: CDR1 SGHRS, CDR2 YFSETQ. This CDR3 contains 16 residues. The V gene lost 1 base and the J gene lost 0 bases, with 10 bases spanning the gap. This TCR came from a woman of 80 years or more with active or convalescent COVID-19. V and J are TRBV5-1 and TRBJ1-4; D gene unclear. Sequencing was carried out using peripheral blood. The CDR3 sequence: CASSLSRAATNEKLFF. CDR3 DNA sequence: TGCGCCAGCAGCTTGTCGAGGGCTGCAACTAATGAAAAACTGTTTTTT. The variable domain in full, with the rest retrieved from reference TRBV5-1 and TRBJ1-4, is KAGVTQTPRYLIKTRGQQVTLSCSPISGHRSVSWYQQTPGQGLQFLFEYFSETQRNKGNFPGRFSGRQFSNSRSEMNVSTLELGDSALYLCASSLSRAATNEKLFFGSGTQLSVL.